This T cell receptor beta chain was sequenced during a study of T cell responses to AZD1222 COVID-19 vaccine. Whole-study results and caveats: Among the donors, most were white British and more were female, and clonal diversity was possibly underestimated. Repertoires in all cases were sampled only once the peak T cell response had passed. Nearly half of spike-specific TCRs reportedly target unmutated variant regions.

Generated by immunoSEQ multiplex PCR, the TCRdb table keeps only in-frame clones and is missing some. The sample holds around 140,000 clones, 85% seen once. V shed 5 bases and J 8 bases; nucleotides not matched to a gene: 6. The CDR3 runs 14 residues. The germline V gene encodes CDR1 SGHAT and CDR2 FQNNGV. In the case of this clone: The target antigen is unknown.

The V gene is TRBV11-2, the J gene TRBJ1-4; 9 bases match TRBD1. This receptor was identified in an adult who received the MenACWY meningococcal vaccine as a control. This sample comprised peripheral blood, obtained 28 days after the second dose of the MenACWY control vaccine. The DNA of the CDR3 is TGTGCCAGCAGCCATAGACAGGGGGGCGAAAAACTGTTTTTT. Translated, it gives CASSHRQGGEKLFF.